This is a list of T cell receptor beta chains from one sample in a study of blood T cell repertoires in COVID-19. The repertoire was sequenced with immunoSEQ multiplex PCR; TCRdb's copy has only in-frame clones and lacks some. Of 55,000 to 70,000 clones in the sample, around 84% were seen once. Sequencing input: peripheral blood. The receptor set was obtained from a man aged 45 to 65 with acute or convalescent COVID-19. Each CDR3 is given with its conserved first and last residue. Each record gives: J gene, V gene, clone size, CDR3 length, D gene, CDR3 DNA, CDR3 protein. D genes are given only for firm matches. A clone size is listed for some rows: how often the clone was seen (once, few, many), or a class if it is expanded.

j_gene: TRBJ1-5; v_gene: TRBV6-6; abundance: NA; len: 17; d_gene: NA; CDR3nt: TGTGCCAGCAGCCGAGACGACATACATAGTATCAATCAGCCCCAGCATTTT; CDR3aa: CASSRDDIHSINQPQHF
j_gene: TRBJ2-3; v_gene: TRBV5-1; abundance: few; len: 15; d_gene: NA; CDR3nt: TGCGCCAGCAGCTTGGTGCCAGATACCACAGATACGCAGTATTTT; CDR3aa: CASSLVPDTTDTQYF
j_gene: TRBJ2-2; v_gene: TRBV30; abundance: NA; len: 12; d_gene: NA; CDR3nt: TGTGCCTGGGACGGACGGGGCGGGGAGCTGTTTTTT; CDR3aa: CAWDGRGGELFF
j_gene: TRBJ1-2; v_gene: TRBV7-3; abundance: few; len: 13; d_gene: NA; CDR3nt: TGTGCCAGCAGCGCCGTAGGGGGATATGGCTACACCTTC; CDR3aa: CASSAVGGYGYTF
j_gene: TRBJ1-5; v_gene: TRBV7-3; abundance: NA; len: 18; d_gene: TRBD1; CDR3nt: TGTGCCAGCAGCTTAGGGGTAGCCGACAGGGAGGGCAATCAGCCCCAGCATTTT; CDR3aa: CASSLGVADREGNQPQHF
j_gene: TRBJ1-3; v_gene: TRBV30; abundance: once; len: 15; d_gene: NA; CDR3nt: TGTGCCTGGAGGGAAGGCGGACACTCTGGAAACACCATATATTTT; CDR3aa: CAWREGGHSGNTIYF
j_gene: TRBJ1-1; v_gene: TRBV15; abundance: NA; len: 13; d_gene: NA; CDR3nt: TGTGCCACCAGCAGCACAGGGAGCACTGAAGCTTTCTTT; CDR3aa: CATSSTGSTEAFF
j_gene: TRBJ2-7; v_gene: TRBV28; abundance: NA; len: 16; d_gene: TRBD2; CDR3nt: TGTGCCAGCAGTTTAACCTTAAGCGGGGGTACCTACGAGCAGTACTTC; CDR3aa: CASSLTLSGGTYEQYF
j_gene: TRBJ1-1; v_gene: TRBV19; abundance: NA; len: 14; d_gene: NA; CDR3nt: TGTGCCAGTAGGACAGATTACATGAACACTGAAGCTTTCTTT; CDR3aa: CASRTDYMNTEAFF
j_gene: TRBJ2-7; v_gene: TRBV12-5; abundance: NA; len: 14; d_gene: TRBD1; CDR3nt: TGTGCTAGTGCCTGGACAGGGGGTAGCTACGAGCAGTACTTC; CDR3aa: CASAWTGGSYEQYF
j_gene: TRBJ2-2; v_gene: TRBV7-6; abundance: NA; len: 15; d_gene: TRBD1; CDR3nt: TGTGCCAGCAGCTTTTCTCCGGGACAGGTCGGGGAGCTGTTTTTT; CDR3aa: CASSFSPGQVGELFF
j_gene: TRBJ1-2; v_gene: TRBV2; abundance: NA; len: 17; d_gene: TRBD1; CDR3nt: TGTGCCAGCGTTGCGGGGACAGGGGATAGTGTCCGCTATGGCTACACCTTC; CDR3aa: CASVAGTGDSVRYGYTF
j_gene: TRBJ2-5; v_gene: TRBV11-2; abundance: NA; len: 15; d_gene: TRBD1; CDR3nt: TGTGCCAGCAGCTTATATTACAGGGGAGAGGAGACCCAGTACTTC; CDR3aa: CASSLYYRGEETQYF
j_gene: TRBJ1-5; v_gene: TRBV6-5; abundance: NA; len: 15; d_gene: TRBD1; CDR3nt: TGTGCCAGCAGTTCCCCGACAGGGCTCAATCAGCCCCAGCATTTT; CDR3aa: CASSSPTGLNQPQHF
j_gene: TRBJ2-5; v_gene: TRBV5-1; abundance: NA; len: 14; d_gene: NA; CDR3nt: TGCGCCAGCAGCATTGGTCGCGGTCAAGAGACCCAGTACTTC; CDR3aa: CASSIGRGQETQYF
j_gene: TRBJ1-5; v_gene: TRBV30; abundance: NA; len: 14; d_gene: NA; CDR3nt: TGTGCCTGGAGTGTATCGGGGTTCAATCAGCCCCAGCATTTT; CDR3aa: CAWSVSGFNQPQHF
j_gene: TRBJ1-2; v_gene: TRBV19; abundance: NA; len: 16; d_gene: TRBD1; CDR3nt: TGTGCCAGTAGCACCAACTCGGGACAGTTTAACTATGGCTACACCTTC; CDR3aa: CASSTNSGQFNYGYTF
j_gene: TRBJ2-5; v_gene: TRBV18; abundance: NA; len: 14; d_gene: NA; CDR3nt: TGTGCCAGCTCACCAAAAGGGGAGGTCGAGACCCAGTACTTC; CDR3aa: CASSPKGEVETQYF
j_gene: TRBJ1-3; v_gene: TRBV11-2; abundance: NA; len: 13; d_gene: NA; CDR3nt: TGTGCCAGCAGCTCAATCTCTGGAAACACCATATATTTT; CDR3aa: CASSSISGNTIYF
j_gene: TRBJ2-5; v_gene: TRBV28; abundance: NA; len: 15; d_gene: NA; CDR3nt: TGTGCCAGCCGCGCGGGTAGGTCGGGCGGAGAGACCCAGTACTTC; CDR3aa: CASRAGRSGGETQYF
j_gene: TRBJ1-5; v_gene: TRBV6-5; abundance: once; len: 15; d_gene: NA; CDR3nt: TGTGCCAGCAGTCCCGGGTGGATTCGCAATCAGCCCCAGCATTTT; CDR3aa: CASSPGWIRNQPQHF
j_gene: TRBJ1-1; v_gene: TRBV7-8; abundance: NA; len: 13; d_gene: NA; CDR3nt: TGTGCCAGCAGCAAAATTCCCAGGGGTGAAGCTTTCTTT; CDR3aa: CASSKIPRGEAFF
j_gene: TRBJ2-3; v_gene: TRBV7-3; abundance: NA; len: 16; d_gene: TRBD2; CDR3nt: TGTGCCAGCAGCCCCCGACTAGCGGGGGGGCCAGATACGCAGTATTTT; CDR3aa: CASSPRLAGGPDTQYF
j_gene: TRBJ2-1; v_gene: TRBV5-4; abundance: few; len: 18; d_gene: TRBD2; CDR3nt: TGTGCCAGCAGCTTGGGGACTAGCGGGGCCCGGGGCTACAATGAGCAGTTCTTC; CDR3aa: CASSLGTSGARGYNEQFF
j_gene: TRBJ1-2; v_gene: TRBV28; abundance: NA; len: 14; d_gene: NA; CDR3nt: TGTGCCAGCAGTTCGATACAAGCTAACTATGGCTACACCTTC; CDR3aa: CASSSIQANYGYTF
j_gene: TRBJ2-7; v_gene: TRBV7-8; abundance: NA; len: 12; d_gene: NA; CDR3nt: TGTGCCAGCACCCTAATTGAGGACGAGCAGTACTTC; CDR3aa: CASTLIEDEQYF
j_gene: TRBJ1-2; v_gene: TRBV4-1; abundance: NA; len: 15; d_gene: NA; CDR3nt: TGCGCCAGCAGCCAAGGGGCCTCAGGCCGCTATGGCTACACCTTC; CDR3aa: CASSQGASGRYGYTF
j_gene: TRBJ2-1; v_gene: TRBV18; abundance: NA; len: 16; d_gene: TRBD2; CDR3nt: TGTGCCAGCTCACCAAGCCAGCGGGGGGGTGGCAATGAGCAGTTCTTC; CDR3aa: CASSPSQRGGGNEQFF
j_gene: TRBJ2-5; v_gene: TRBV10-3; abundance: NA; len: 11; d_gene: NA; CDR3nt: TGTGCCATCAGTACGCGGGGGACCCAGTACTTC; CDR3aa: CAISTRGTQYF
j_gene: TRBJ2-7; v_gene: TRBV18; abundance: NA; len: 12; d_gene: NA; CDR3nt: TGTGCCAGCTCACCGACACTCTACGAGCAGTACTTC; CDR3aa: CASSPTLYEQYF
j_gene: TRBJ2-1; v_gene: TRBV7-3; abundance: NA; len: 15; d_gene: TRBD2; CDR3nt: TGTGCCAGCAGCTTAATTTCGGCTAGCGGAAATGAGCAGTTCTTC; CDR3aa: CASSLISASGNEQFF
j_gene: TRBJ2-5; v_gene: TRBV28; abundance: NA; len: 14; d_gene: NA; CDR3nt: TGTGCCAGCAGCCACGGACAATTGCAAGAGACCCAGTACTTC; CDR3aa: CASSHGQLQETQYF
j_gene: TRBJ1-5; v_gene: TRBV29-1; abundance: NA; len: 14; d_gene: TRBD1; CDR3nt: TGCAGCGTTTGGACAGGGATGGACAATCAGCCCCAGCATTTT; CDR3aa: CSVWTGMDNQPQHF
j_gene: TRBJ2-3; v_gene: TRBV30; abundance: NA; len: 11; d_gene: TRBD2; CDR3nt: TGTGCCTGGACGGGGGGAGATACGCAGTATTTT; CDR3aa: CAWTGGDTQYF
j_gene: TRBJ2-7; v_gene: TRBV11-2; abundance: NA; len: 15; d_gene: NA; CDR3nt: TGTGCCAGCAGCGTAGGGGAGGTAGGGGTGAAGGAGCAGTACTTC; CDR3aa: CASSVGEVGVKEQYF
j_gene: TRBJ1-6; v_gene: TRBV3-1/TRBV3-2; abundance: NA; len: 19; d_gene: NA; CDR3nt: TGTGCCAGCAGCCAAGATCCCTTAGGGAGTCTCCCCTATAATTCACCCCTCCACTTT; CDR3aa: CASSQDPLGSLPYNSPLHF
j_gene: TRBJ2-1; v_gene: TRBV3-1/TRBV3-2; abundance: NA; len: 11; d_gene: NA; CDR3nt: TGTGCCAGCGGGTCCGCGGGAGAGCAGTTCTTC; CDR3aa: CASGSAGEQFF
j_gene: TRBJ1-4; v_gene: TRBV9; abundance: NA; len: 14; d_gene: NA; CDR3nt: TGTGCCAGCAGCCAGGGAACAACTAATGAAAAACTGTTTTTT; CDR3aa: CASSQGTTNEKLFF
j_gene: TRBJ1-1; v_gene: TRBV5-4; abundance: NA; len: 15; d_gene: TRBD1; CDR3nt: TGTGCCAGCAGCTTACCGGGACAGGGGAACACTGAAGCTTTCTTT; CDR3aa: CASSLPGQGNTEAFF
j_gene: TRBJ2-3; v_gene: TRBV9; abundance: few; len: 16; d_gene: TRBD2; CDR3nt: TGTGCCAGCAGCGCCATCGGGAGGGCCTTCGGAGATACGCAGTATTTT; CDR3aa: CASSAIGRAFGDTQYF
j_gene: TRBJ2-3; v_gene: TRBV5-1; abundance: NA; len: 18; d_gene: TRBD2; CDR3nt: TGCGCCAGCAGCAACGTGTATCTGCGGGGGGGCGTCACAGATACGCAGTATTTT; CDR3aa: CASSNVYLRGGVTDTQYF
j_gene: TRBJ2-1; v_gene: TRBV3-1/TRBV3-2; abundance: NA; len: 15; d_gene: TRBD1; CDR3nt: TGTGCCAGCAGCTCCGACAGGGGGGACACCAATGAGCAGTTCTTC; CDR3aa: CASSSDRGDTNEQFF
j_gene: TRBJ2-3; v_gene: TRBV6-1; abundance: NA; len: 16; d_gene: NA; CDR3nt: TGTGCCAGCAGTGAACGTACTGATCCGCTCCCAGATACGCAGTATTTT; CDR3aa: CASSERTDPLPDTQYF
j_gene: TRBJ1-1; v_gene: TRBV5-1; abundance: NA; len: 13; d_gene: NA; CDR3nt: TGCGCCAGCAGCTGGGGCGTCCCAACCGAAGCTTTCTTT; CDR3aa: CASSWGVPTEAFF
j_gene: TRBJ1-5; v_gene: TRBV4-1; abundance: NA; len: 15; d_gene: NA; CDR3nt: TGCGCCAGCAGCCAAGCTACAGGTGACCGGCAGCCCCAGCATTTT; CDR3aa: CASSQATGDRQPQHF
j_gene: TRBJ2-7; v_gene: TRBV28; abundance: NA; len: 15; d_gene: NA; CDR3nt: TGTGCCAGCAGTCTTGCGGGGACAGTACTAGCCGGGCAGTACTTC; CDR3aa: CASSLAGTVLAGQYF